Presented here are 16 T cell receptor beta chains from one specimen sequenced in a study of T cell repertoires in cytomegalovirus infection. Each CDR3 protein is one row after TCRdb ran MiXCR on the reads. The table shows tens of thousands of distinct CDR3 sequences, with 20% to 25% occurring only once. Their recognized antigens are unknown. The sample consisted of CD8+ T cells from cultured PBMCs, taken from culture after CMV antigen stimulation. These receptors originate from a human donor in good health (CMV status not recorded). Some clones in this sample may be carry-over from other donors' samples.

The chain carries TRBV6-2 or TRBV6-3 and TRBJ2-1, with 11 nucleotides matching TRBD2. The CDR3 is 15 residues long. CDR1 is MNHEY and CDR2 is SVGEGT in the germline V gene. V lost 6 bases and J lost 6; bases outside the gene matches: 7. The CDR3 nucleotides are TGTGCCAGCAGACTGACTAGCGGGATTCTCAATGAGCAGTTCTTC. This translates into CASRLTSGILNEQFF.

At least ten counts were recorded for this clonotype. This sequence joins TRBV6-2 or TRBV6-3 and TRBJ1-1; TRBD1 might be the D (5 bases). CDR3 length equals 13 residues. Trimming took off 8 bases at V and 4 bases at J, with 14 bases between the two ends. Looked up from germline, CDR1 is MNHEY and CDR2 is SVGEGT. In nucleotides, the CDR3 is TGTGCCAGCCAAGTTACGGGGGGCACTGAAGCTTTCTTT. This gives the protein CASQVTGGTEAFF.

This chain connects TRBV7-2 to TRBJ1-5; 7 nucleotides line up with TRBD1. CDR3 length: 17 amino acids. Per germline, CDR1 SGHTA and CDR2 FQGNSA. V lost 3 bases to trimming and J lost 2 bases; unmatched junction nucleotides: 10. The CDR3 region is CASSLLGRGGGNQPQHF. For the CDR3, the DNA is TGTGCCAGCAGCTTGTTGGGCAGGGGGGGCGGCAATCAGCCCCAGCATTTT. Complete variable domain (other parts from reference TRBV7-2 and TRBJ1-5): GAGVSQSPSNKVTEKGKDVELRCDPISGHTALYWYRQSLGQGLEFLIYFQGNSAPDKSGLPSDRFSAERTGGSVSTLTIQRTQQEDSAVYLCASSLLGRGGGNQPQHFGDGTRLSIL.

This clonotype was picked up many times. The chain links TRBV11-2 to TRBJ2-2; 7 nucleotides match TRBD1. Looked up from germline, CDR1 is SGHAT and CDR2 is FQNNGV. CDR3 length equals 14 residues. V lost 5 bases and J lost 8; bases outside the gene matches: 8. The CDR3 DNA follows: TGTGCCAGCAGCCAGGGACAGATTAGGGGGGAGCTGTTTTTT. Translating gives CASSQGQIRGELFF. The complete variable domain, with remaining parts taken from reference TRBV11-2 and TRBJ2-2, reads EAGVAQSPRYKIIEKRQSVAFWCNPISGHATLYWYQQILGQGPKLLIQFQNNGVVDDSQLPKDRFSAERLKGVDSTLKIQPAKLEDSAVYLCASSQGQIRGELFFGEGSRLTVL.

This clonotype was detected ten times or more. The rearrangement links TRBV7-2 to TRBJ2-7, with no clear D. The CDR3 has 12 residues. CDR1 is SGHTA, CDR2 FQGNSA, per germline. Between the trimmed V and J ends, which lost 4 bases and 2 bases, there was a span of 6 bases. CDR3 in amino acids: CASSSETYEQYF. Here the CDR3 DNA reads TGTGCCAGCAGCTCCGAGACCTACGAGCAGTACTTC.

The gene calls are TRBV7-2 and TRBJ2-7; 16 bases align to TRBD2. The CDR3 totals 16 residues. Trimming took 3 bases from V and 4 from J; bases not matched to a gene: 3. Per the germline V gene, CDR1 is SGHTA and CDR2 is FQGNSA. CDR3 nucleotide sequence: TGTGCCAGCAGCTTGGGACTAGCGGGGGGGCCATACGAGCAGTACTTC. It translates to CASSLGLAGGPYEQYF.

The rearrangement links TRBV29-1 to TRBJ2-1, with TRBD1 as a possible D gene (6 bases). The V gene's germline CDR1 is SQVTM and CDR2 ANQGSEA. Trimming removed 7 bases from V and 10 bases from J, with 11 bases in between. The CDR3 length is 10 residues. CDR3 sequence: CSATGTEQFF. CDR3 nucleotide sequence: TGCAGCGCCACCGGGACAGAGCAGTTCTTC.

The chain joins TRBV7-3 to TRBJ2-7; TRBD1 matches 9 bases. With 2 bases clipped from V and 3 bases from J, the junction kept 5 bases outside the gene matches. The germline CDR1 and CDR2 sequences are SGHTA and FQGTGA. This CDR3 has 15 residues. The CDR3 DNA sequence: TGTGCCAGCAGCTTATTGGGACAGGGAATCTACGAGCAGTACTTC. It codes for CASSLLGQGIYEQYF.

CDR3 residues: CASLRDSSYEQYF. The CDR3 DNA follows: TGTGCCAGCCTCCGGGACAGCTCCTACGAGCAGTACTTC. The chain uses TRBV7-9 and TRBJ2-7; 7 bases are shared with TRBD1. The CDR3 is made up of 13 amino acids. CDR1 and CDR2 from the germline V gene are SEHNR and FQNEAQ (reference sequence). V was pared by 8 bases and J by 0 bases, with 4 bases of the junction left unmatched. The full variable domain, in which reference TRBV7-9 and TRBJ2-7 provide the parts outside the CDR3, is DTGVSQNPRHKITKRGQNVTFRCDPISEHNRLYWYRQTLGQGPEFLTYFQNEAQLEKSRLLSDRFSAERPKGSFSTLEIQRTEQGDSAMYLCASLRDSSYEQYFGPGTRLTVT.

This sequence joins TRBV20-1 and TRBJ2-5; D unclear. Germline V gene data show CDR1 as DFQATT and CDR2 as SNEGSKA (reference sequence). Trimming took off 4 bases at V and 1 base at J, with 7 bases between the two ends. The length of the CDR3 is 12 residues. This CDR3 is CSAKASQETQYF. In nucleotides, the CDR3 is TGCAGTGCTAAGGCTAGCCAAGAGACCCAGTACTTC.

The V call is TRBV7-6, the J call TRBJ2-1; TRBD1 agrees at 10 bases. Germline V gives CDR1 SGHVS, CDR2 FNYEAQ. The CDR3 length is 15 residues. The ends lost 1 base at V and 6 bases at J; junction bases unmatched: 3. The CDR3 DNA follows: TGTGCCAGCAGCTTAGTCGGGACAGGGGTCAATGAGCAGTTCTTC. Translated, it gives CASSLVGTGVNEQFF.

CDR3 DNA sequence: TGTGCCAGCCAGGGACAGACGATCTATGGCTACACCTTC. This encodes CASQGQTIYGYTF. The chain employs TRBV12-3 or TRBV12-4 and TRBJ1-2, with 7 bases lining up with TRBD1. The CDR3 contains 13 residues. With V trimmed by 8 bases and J by 4 bases, 7 bases remained unmatched.

This clonotype was detected a few times. The V call is TRBV12-3 or TRBV12-4, the J call TRBJ1-2; no clear D. V was pared by 6 bases and J by 6 bases, with 20 bases between. The CDR3 runs 15 residues. CDR3 sequence reads: CASRPGVSNLNGYTF. The DNA of the CDR3 is TGTGCCAGCAGACCCGGGGTCAGCAACCTAAATGGCTACACCTTC.

V gene TRBV6-5 combines with J gene TRBJ1-2; D unresolved. The length of the CDR3 is 13 residues. V dropped 0 bases and J dropped 8 bases, with 10 bases sitting between them. Germline V CDR1 and CDR2: MNHEY, SVGAGI. The CDR3 loop is CASSYSGTRGYTF. In nucleotides, the CDR3 is TGTGCCAGCAGTTACTCGGGCACGAGAGGCTACACCTTC.

This rearrangement joins TRBV27 to TRBJ2-5; the D gene is possibly TRBD1 (5 bases). The germline V gene has CDR1 MNHEY and CDR2 SMNVEV (reference sequence). V was pared by 6 bases and J by 5 bases, with 13 bases between. The CDR3 has 13 amino acids. The CDR3 nucleotides read TGTGCCAGCAGCAGGGCCGGGTCGGAGACCCAGTACTTC. It yields the protein CASSRAGSETQYF.

This clonotype was seen once. The chain has TRBV2 and TRBJ2-3; the match to TRBD2 covers 8 bases. After removal of 7 bases from V and 2 bases from J, the junction contained 11 bases not matched to a gene. The CDR3 covers 16 residues. Germline CDR1 and CDR2: SNHLY and FYNNEI. The CDR3 is CASIPGAGGSTDTQYF. CDR3 DNA sequence: TGTGCCAGCATTCCCGGGGCGGGGGGTTCCACAGATACGCAGTATTTT.